Sequencing of this T cell receptor beta chain was carried out in a study of graft-versus-host responses after intestinal transplantation. Study-wide context: After anti-thymocyte globulin induction, recipients took tacrolimus and steroids for approximately 3 years.

As for this clone: Its antigen is currently unknown.

V was shortened by 4 bases and J by 0 bases, with 8 bases between the two germline ends. CDR3 length: 13 amino acids. From germline, CDR1 is SGHDT and CDR2 YYEEEE. Study outcomes and limitations: Clonal ratios of graft-versus-host to host-versus-graft in allografts were high for patients exhibiting graft-donor T cell macrochimerism. Investigators detected GvH clones in recipient marrow, with some emerging earlier in ileum or blood.

Method: immunoSEQ multiplex PCR; TCRdb's copy keeps in-frame clones and lacks some. The sample lists around 97,000 clones; just over 90% were seen once. Sequenced here: unstimulated CD8+ T cells sorted from spleen or lymph node cells, sampled before intestinal transplant. The gene calls are TRBV5-6 and TRBJ2-7; D gene ambiguous. The source of this sequence is a human donor who received an intestinal transplant. CDR3 in amino acids: CASSEGPSYEQYF. The CDR3 DNA is TGTGCCAGCAGCGAAGGGCCCTCCTACGAGCAGTACTTC.